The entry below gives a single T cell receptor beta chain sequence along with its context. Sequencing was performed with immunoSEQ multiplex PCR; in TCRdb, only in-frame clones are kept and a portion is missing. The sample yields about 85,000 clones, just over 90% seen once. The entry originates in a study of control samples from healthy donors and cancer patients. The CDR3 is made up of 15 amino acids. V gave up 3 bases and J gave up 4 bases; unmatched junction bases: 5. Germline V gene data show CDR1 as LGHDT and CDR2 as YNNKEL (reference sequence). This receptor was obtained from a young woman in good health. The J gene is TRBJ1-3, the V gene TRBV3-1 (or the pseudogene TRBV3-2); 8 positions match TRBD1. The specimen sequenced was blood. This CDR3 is CASSHHGQGGNTIYF. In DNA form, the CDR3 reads TGTGCCAGCAGCCATCATGGACAGGGAGGAAACACCATATATTTT.